One and the same sample provided the 5 T cell receptor beta chains below, sequenced in a study of blood T cell repertoires in COVID-19. TCRdb keeps only in-frame clones here, not all; method: immunoSEQ multiplex PCR. The sample lists hundreds of thousands of clones; about 89% were seen once. The sample taken for sequencing was peripheral blood. All receptors come from an older woman who had recovered from COVID-19.

The rearrangement links TRBV29-1 to TRBJ1-1, with a weak D call TRBD1 (6 bases). V was cut by 3 bases and J by 5 bases, with 7 bases left in between. In germline, CDR1 is SQVTM, CDR2 ANQGSEA. There are 11 residues in the CDR3. This CDR3 is CSVDQGTEAFF. The CDR3 coding sequence is TGCAGCGTTGACCAGGGGACTGAAGCTTTCTTT.

The rearrangement uses TRBV10-2 and TRBJ1-3; maybe TRBD1 (6 bases). In germline, CDR1 is WSHSY, CDR2 SAAADI. The CDR3 covers 13 residues. V lost 6 bases, J lost 4 bases, and 10 bases lay in between. The CDR3 DNA sequence: TGCGCCAGCAGCTGGGACAACGGAAACACCATATATTTT. Its translation is CASSWDNGNTIYF.

The chain uses TRBV2 and TRBJ1-1, with 12 bases lining up with TRBD1. After removal of 2 bases from V and 6 bases from J, the junction contained 4 bases not matched to a gene. Looked up from germline, CDR1 is SNHLY and CDR2 is FYNNEI. The CDR3 covers 15 residues. CDR3: CASSERGQGASEAFF. The CDR3 nucleotides are TGTGCCAGCAGTGAAAGGGGACAGGGGGCATCTGAAGCTTTCTTT.

V and J are TRBV14 and TRBJ2-2, with no clear D. V was cut by 2 bases and J by 7 bases, with 11 bases left in between. Germline V gives CDR1 SGHDN, CDR2 FVKESK. The CDR3 extends over 14 amino acids. CDR3 sequence (DNA): TGTGCCAGCAGCCAATACAGTCGTAGCGGGGAGCTGTTTTTT. Encoded protein: CASSQYSRSGELFF.

As concerns this clone: The same CDR3 arises from other DNA sequences in this sample as well. This CDR3 is CASSGGARETQYF. CDR3 coding DNA: TGTGCCAGTAGTGGAGGGGCCAGAGAGACCCAGTACTTC. The V gene is TRBV19, the J gene TRBJ2-5, with D maybe TRBD2 (6 bases). Looked up from germline, CDR1 is LNHDA and CDR2 is SQIVND (reference sequence). V lost 5 bases and J lost 4, with 11 bases in between. This CDR3 has 13 residues.